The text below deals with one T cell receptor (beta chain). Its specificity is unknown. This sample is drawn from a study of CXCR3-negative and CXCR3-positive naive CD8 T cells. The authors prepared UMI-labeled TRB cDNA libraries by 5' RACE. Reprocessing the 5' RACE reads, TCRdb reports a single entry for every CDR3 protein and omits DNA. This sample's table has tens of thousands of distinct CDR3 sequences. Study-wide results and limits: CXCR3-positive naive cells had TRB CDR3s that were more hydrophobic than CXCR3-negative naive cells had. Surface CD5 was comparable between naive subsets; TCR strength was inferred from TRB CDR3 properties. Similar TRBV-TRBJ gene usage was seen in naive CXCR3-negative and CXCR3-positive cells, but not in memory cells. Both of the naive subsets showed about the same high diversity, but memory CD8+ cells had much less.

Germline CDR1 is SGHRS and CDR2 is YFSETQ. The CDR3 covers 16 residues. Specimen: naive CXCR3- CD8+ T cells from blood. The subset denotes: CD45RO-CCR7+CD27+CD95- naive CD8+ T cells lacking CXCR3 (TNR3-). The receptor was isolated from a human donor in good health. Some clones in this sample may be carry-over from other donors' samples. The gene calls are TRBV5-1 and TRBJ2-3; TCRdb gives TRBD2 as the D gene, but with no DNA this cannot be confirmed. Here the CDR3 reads CASSPLAGGRPDTQYF.